Included here is one T cell receptor (beta chain) sequence, with context. The entry originates in a study of blood T cell repertoires in COVID-19. Germline V gives CDR1 SGHVS, CDR2 FQNEAQ. There are 13 residues in the CDR3. V lost 5 bases to trimming and J lost 0 bases, with 7 bases between them. As processed by the authors: Estimated nucleated cell counts came from reference gene primer amplification. Here immunoSEQ multiplex PCR was the method, and the copy in TCRdb shows in-frame clones only, minus some. The V and J calls and the clone size are those of that table, but D and trimming were determined from the DNA. The data show 150,000 to 200,000 clones, over 70% seen once.

The source of this sequence is a woman in her sixties or seventies who had recovered from COVID-19. Source material: PBMCs or T cells enriched from blood (not recorded which). The genes are TRBV7-8 and TRBJ1-1; D gene unclear. The CDR3 protein is CASSLTMNTEAFF. The DNA for the CDR3 is TGTGCCAGCAGCCTAACAATGAACACTGAAGCTTTCTTT. Full variable domain (rest looked up from reference TRBV7-8 and TRBJ1-1): GAGVSQSPRYKVAKRGQDVALRCDPISGHVSLFWYQQALGQGPEFLTYFQNEAQLDKSGLPSDRFFAERPEGSVSTLKIQRTQQEDSAVYLCASSLTMNTEAFFGQGTRLTVV.